This T cell receptor (beta chain) was observed in a study of cytomegalovirus exposure and HLA in healthy donors. The overall study: Genotyping of 400 or so donors showed that over 65% belonged to the Caucasian-associated ancestry cluster.

The CDR3 runs to 14 residues. V was clipped by 11 bases and J by 4 bases, with 15 bases between them. The germline CDR1 and CDR2 sequences are LNHDA and SQIVND (reference sequence). PCR amplification relied on 60 Vbeta primers (plus 13 Jbeta primers). The assay was immunoSEQ multiplex PCR, and TCRdb's table has in-frame clones only and misses some. The sample has about 77,000 clones, around 82% seen once. The sample consisted of PBMCs. The source of this sequence is a man in his forties in good health and CMV-seronegative. J is TRBJ1-6 and V is TRBV19; perhaps TRBD1 as D (6 bases). The CDR3 loop reads CAYSFDRYNSPLHF. The DNA of the CDR3 is TGTGCCTATTCATTTGACAGGTATAATTCACCCCTCCACTTT. The full variable domain, with the rest looked up from reference TRBV19 and TRBJ1-6, is DGGITQSPKYLFRKEGQNVTLSCEQNLNHDAMYWYRQDPGQGLRLIYYSQIVNDFQKGDIAEGYSVSREKKESFPLTVTSAQKNPTAFYLCAYSFDRYNSPLHFGNGTRLTVT.